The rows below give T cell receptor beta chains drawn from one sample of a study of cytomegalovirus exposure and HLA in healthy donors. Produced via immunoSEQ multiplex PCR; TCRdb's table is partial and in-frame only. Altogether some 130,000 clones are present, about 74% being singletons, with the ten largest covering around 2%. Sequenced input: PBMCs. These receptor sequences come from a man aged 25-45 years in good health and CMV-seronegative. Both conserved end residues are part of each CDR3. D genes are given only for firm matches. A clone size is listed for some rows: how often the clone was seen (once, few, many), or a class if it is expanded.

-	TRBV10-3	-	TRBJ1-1	CAISESWGVGTEAFF	TGTGCCATCAGTGAGTCGTGGGGGGTCGGCACTGAAGCTTTCTTT
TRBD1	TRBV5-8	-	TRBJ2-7	CASSSTGTGVFEQYF	TGTGCCAGCAGCTCCACCGGGACAGGGGTATTCGAGCAGTACTTC
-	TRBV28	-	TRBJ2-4	CASSLGGTSIQYF	TGTGCCAGCAGTTTAGGCGGGACGAGCATTCAGTACTTC
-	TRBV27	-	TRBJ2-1	CASSWQGDNEQFF	TGTGCCAGCAGTTGGCAGGGCGATAACGAGCAGTTCTTC
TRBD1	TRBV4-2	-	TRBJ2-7	CASSKESPGQGHEQYF	TGTGCCAGCAGCAAAGAATCGCCGGGACAGGGACACGAGCAGTACTTC
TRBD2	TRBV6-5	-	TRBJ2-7	CASTSGRGTYEQYF	TGTGCCAGCACCTCGGGGAGGGGTACCTACGAGCAGTACTTC
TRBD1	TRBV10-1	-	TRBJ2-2	CASSSGQGGTGELFF	TGCGCCAGCAGTTCGGGACAGGGGGGAACCGGGGAGCTGTTTTTT
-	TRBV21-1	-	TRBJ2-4	CASGVFNRDRPLLAKNIQYF	TGTGCCAGCGGGGTTTTTAATCGGGACAGACCATTACTAGCCAAAAACATTCAGTACTTC
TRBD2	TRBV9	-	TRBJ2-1	CASSVVPGGPNEQFF	TGTGCCAGCAGCGTAGTCCCGGGGGGGCCCAATGAGCAGTTCTTC
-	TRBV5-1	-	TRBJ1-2	CASSLGQLNYGYTF	TGCGCCAGCAGCTTGGGACAGCTAAACTATGGCTACACCTTC
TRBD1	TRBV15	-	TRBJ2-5	CATSRPGTGDQETQYF	TGTGCCACCAGCAGGCCAGGGACAGGGGATCAAGAGACCCAGTACTTC
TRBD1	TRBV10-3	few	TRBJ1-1	CAISDFTGGTEAFF	TGTGCCATCAGTGATTTCACAGGGGGCACTGAAGCTTTCTTT
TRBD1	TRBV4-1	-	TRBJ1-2	CASSQALTGTYGYTF	TGCGCCAGCAGCCAAGCCCTGACAGGGACCTATGGCTACACCTTC
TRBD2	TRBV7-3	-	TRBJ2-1	CASSPLGLAGGSSYNEQFF	TGTGCCAGCAGCCCCTTGGGTCTAGCGGGAGGGTCCTCCTACAATGAGCAGTTCTTC
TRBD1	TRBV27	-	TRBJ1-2	CASSLNTGQGYGYTF	TGTGCCAGCAGTTTAAACACGGGACAGGGATATGGCTACACCTTC
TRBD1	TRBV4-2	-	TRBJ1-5	CASSQSTGTGNQPQHF	TGTGCCAGCAGCCAATCTACCGGGACAGGCAATCAGCCCCAGCATTTT
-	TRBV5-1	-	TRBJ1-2	CASRPRANYGYTF	TGCGCCAGCAGACCTAGAGCTAACTATGGCTACACCTTC
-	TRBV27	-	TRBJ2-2	CASSLSGGRTGELFF	TGTGCCAGCAGTTTATCCGGGGGTCGCACCGGGGAGCTGTTTTTT
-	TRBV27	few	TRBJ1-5	CASSFSGPDQPQHF	TGTGCCAGCAGTTTTTCAGGTCCTGATCAGCCCCAGCATTTT
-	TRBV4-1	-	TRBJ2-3	CASSQVSLVPDTQYF	TGCGCCAGCAGCCAAGTCTCTCTAGTCCCAGATACGCAGTATTTT
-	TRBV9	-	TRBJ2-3	CASSVGGGGTDTQYF	TGTGCCAGCAGCGTAGGTGGCGGGGGCACAGATACGCAGTATTTT
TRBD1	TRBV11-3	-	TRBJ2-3	CASSLDGTGADTQYF	TGTGCCAGCAGCTTAGATGGGACAGGGGCAGATACGCAGTATTTT
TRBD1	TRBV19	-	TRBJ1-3	CASRTGPHSGNTIYF	TGTGCCAGCCGGACAGGACCACACTCTGGAAACACCATATATTTT
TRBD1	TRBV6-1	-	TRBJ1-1	CASSLQGAGTEAFF	TGTGCCAGCAGTTTACAGGGGGCCGGCACTGAAGCTTTCTTT
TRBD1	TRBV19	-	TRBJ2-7	CASSPPGQTPYEQYF	TGTGCCAGTAGTCCTCCGGGACAGACACCCTACGAGCAGTACTTC
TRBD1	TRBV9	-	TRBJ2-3	CASSVWSGGLADTQYF	TGTGCCAGCAGCGTTTGGTCAGGGGGATTGGCAGATACGCAGTATTTT
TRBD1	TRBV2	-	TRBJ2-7	CASRSGTGRSYEQYF	TGTGCCAGCAGGTCCGGGACAGGGCGATCCTACGAGCAGTACTTC
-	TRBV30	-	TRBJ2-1	CAWSLRALSPNEQFF	TGTGCCTGGAGTCTGAGGGCCCTATCCCCCAATGAGCAGTTCTTC
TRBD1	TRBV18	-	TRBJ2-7	CASSTRQGVYEQYF	TGTGCCAGCTCAACCCGACAGGGGGTGTACGAGCAGTACTTC
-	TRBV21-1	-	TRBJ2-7	CASRHPPYEQYF	TGTGCCAGCAGACACCCTCCCTACGAGCAGTACTTC
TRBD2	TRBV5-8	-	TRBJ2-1	CASSNPGTSGRNEQFF	TGTGCCAGCAGCAACCCCGGGACTAGCGGGAGGAATGAGCAGTTCTTC
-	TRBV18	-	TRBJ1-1	CASSLLQKMTENTEAFF	TGTGCCAGCTCACTACTCCAAAAGATGACAGAGAACACTGAAGCTTTCTTT
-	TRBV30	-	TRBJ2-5	CAWMLGAGQETQYF	TGTGCCTGGATGCTTGGGGCTGGGCAAGAGACCCAGTACTTC
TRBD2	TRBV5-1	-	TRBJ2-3	CASSPEPGLAGVTQYF	TGCGCCAGCAGCCCGGAACCGGGACTAGCGGGAGTTACGCAGTATTTT
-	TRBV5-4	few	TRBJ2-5	CASTSFAGAGETQYF	TGTGCCAGCACTTCTTTCGCGGGCGCGGGGGAGACCCAGTACTTC
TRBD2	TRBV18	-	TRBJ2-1	CASSPFEAGVYNEQFF	TGTGCCAGCTCACCATTTGAAGCGGGAGTCTACAATGAGCAGTTCTTC
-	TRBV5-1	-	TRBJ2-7	CASSASWGDSSYEQYF	TGCGCCAGCAGCGCATCCTGGGGGGACAGCTCCTACGAGCAGTACTTC
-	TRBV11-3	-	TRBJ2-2	CASSLGYSLTGELFF	TGTGCCAGCAGCTTAGGATACTCTCTCACCGGGGAGCTGTTTTTT
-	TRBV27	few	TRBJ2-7	CASSLVYSPRPGEQYF	TGTGCCAGCAGTTTAGTCTATAGCCCCCGCCCGGGCGAGCAGTACTTC
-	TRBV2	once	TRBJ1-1	CASSSRDTEAFF	TGTGCCAGCAGTAGCCGGGACACTGAAGCTTTCTTT
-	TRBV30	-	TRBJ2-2	CAWEELGSSRELFF	TGTGCCTGGGAAGAACTAGGGTCGTCTAGGGAGCTGTTTTTT
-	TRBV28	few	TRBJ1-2	CASSLIANGYTF	TGTGCCAGCAGTTTGATTGCGAACGGGTACACCTTC
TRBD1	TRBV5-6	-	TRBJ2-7	CASSFQGEDEQYF	TGTGCCAGCAGCTTCCAGGGGGAAGACGAGCAGTACTTC
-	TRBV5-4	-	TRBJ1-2	CASSIRGGGYGYTF	TGTGCCAGCAGCATCAGGGGTGGGGGCTATGGCTACACCTTC
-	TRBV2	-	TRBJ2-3	CASSEGLDPTDTQYF	TGTGCCAGCAGTGAAGGCCTAGACCCTACAGATACGCAGTATTTT
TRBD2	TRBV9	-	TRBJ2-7	CASSPQMGGLAGGYYEQYF	TGTGCCAGCAGCCCACAAATGGGGGGACTAGCGGGAGGGTACTACGAGCAGTACTTC
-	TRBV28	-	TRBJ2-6	CASSSTASGANVLTF	TGTGCCAGCAGTTCGACAGCGTCTGGGGCCAACGTCCTGACTTTC